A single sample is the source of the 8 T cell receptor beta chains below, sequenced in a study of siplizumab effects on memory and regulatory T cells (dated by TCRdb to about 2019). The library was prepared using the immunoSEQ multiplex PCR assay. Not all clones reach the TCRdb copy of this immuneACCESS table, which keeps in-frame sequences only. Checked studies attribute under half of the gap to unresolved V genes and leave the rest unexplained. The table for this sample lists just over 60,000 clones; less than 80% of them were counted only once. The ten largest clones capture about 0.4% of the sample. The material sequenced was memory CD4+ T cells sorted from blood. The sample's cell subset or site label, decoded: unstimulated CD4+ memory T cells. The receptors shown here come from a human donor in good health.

Written as DNA, the CDR3 is TGTGCCAGCAGGGGCTGGGACAGTAATGAGCAGTTCTTC. This gives the protein CASRGWDSNEQFF. The chain is built from TRBV5-6 and TRBJ2-1, with 7 positions matching TRBD1. Germline-derived CDR1 and CDR2 are SGHDT and YYEEEE. V shed 5 bases, J shed 7 bases, and the junction held 6 bases outside the gene matches. There are 13 residues in the CDR3.

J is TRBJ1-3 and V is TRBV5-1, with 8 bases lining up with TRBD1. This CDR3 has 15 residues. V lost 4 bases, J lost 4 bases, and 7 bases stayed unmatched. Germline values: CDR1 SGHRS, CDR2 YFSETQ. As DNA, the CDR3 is TGCGCCAGCAGCCCACAGGACAGGGAGGGAAACACCATATATTTT. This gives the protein CASSPQDREGNTIYF.

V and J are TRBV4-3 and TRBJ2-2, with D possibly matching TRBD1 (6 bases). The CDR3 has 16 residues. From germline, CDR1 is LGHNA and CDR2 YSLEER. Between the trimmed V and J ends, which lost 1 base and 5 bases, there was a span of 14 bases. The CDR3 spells CASSQGLGGWTGELFF. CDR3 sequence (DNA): TGCGCCAGCAGCCAAGGGCTAGGGGGTTGGACCGGGGAGCTGTTTTTT.

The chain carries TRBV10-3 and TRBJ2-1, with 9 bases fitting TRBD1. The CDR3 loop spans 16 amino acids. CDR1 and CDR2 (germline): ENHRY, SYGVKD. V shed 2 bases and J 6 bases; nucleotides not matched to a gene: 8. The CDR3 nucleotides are TGTGCCATCAGTGAGAGGACAGGGGACCTACTCAATGAGCAGTTCTTC. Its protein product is CAISERTGDLLNEQFF.

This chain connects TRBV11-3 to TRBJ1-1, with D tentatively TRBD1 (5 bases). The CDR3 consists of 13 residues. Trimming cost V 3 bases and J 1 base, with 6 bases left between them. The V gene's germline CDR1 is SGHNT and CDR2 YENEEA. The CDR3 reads CASSFDRNTEAFF. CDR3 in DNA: TGTGCCAGCAGCTTTGACAGGAACACTGAAGCTTTCTTT.

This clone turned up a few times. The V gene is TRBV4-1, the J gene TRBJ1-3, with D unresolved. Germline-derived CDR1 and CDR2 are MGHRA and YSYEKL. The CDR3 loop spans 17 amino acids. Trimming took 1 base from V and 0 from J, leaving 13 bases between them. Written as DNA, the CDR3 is TGCGCCAGCAGCCAAGCACCTCCCGGGAACTCTGGAAACACCATATATTTT. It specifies CASSQAPPGNSGNTIYF.

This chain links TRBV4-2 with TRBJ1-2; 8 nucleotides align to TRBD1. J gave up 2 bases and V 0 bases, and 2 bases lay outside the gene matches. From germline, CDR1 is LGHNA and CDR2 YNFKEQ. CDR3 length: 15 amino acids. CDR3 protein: CASSQEDRVNYGYTF. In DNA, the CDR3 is TGTGCCAGCAGCCAAGAGGACAGGGTGAACTATGGCTACACCTTC.

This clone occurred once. This CDR3 reads CASSLSREDTQYF. The CDR3 bases are TGTGCCAGCAGCTTATCCAGGGAAGATACGCAGTATTTT. V gene TRBV7-2 combines with J gene TRBJ2-3, with a tentative D call TRBD1 (5 bases). Germline values: CDR1 SGHTA, CDR2 FQGNSA. V lost 2 bases and J lost 5, with 8 bases in between. The CDR3 runs to 13 residues.